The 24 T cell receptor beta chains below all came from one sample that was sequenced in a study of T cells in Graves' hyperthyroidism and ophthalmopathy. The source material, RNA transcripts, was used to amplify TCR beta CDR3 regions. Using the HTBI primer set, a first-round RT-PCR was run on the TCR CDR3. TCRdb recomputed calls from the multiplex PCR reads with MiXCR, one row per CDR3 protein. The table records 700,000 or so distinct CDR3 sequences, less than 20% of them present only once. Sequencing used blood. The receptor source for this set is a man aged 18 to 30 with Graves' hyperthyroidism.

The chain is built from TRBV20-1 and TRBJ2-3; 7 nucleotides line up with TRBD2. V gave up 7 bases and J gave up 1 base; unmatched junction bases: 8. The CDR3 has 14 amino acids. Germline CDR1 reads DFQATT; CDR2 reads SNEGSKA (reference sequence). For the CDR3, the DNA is TGCAGTGTCCCGGGACTACCACGCACAGATACGCAGTATTTT. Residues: CSVPGLPRTDTQYF.

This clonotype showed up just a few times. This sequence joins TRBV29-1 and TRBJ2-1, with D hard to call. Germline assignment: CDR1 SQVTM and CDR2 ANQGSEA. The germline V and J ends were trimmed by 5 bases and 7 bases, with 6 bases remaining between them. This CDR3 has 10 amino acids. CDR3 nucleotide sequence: TGCAGCGTTCGCGGTAATGAGCAGTTCTTC. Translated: CSVRGNEQFF.

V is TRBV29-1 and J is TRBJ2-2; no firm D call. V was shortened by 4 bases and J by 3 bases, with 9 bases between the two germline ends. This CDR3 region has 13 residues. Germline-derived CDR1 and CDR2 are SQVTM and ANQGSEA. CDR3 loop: CSVVASYTGELFF. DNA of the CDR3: TGCAGCGTTGTTGCGAGTTACACCGGGGAGCTGTTTTTT.

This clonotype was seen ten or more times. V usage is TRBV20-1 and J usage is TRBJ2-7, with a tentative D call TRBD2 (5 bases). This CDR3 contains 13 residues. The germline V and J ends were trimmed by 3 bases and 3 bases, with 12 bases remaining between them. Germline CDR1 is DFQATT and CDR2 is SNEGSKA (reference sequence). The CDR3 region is CSASRGLHYEQYF. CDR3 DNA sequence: TGCAGTGCTAGCCGAGGACTCCACTACGAGCAGTACTTC.

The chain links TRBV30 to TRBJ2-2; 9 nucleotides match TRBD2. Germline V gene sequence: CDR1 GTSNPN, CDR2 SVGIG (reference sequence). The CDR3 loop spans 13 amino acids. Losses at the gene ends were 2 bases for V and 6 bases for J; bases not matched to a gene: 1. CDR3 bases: TGTGCCTGGAGTATAGCGGGAGCCGGGGAGCTGTTTTTT. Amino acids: CAWSIAGAGELFF.

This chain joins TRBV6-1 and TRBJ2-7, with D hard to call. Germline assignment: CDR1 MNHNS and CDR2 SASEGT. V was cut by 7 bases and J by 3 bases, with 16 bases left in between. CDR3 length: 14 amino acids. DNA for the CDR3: TGTGCCAGCACCACGATCGGAGTCATCTACGAGCAGTACTTC. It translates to CASTTIGVIYEQYF.

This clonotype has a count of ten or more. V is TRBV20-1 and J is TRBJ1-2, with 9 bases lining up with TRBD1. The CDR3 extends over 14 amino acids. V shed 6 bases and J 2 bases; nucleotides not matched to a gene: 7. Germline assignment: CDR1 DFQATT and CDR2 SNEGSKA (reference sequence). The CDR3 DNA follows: TGCAGTGCCGAGGGGACAGGGCGGAACTATGGCTACACCTTC. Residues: CSAEGTGRNYGYTF.

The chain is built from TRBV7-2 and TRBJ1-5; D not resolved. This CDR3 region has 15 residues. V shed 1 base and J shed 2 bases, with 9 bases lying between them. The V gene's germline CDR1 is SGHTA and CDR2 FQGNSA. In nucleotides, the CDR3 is TGTGCCAGCAGCTTAGTTGTCGGGGGCAATCAGCCCCAGCATTTT. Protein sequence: CASSLVVGGNQPQHF.

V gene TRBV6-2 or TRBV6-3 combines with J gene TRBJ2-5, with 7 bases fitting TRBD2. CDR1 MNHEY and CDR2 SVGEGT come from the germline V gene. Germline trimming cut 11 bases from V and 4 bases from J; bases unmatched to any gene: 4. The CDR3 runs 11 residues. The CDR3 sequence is CASTSRETQYF. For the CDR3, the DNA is TGTGCCTCGACTAGCCGAGAGACCCAGTACTTC.

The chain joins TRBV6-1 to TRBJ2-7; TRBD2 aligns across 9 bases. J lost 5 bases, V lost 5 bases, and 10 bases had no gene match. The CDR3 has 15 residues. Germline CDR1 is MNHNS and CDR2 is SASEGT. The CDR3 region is CASSRGTSNLDEQYF. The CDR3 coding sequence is TGTGCCAGCAGTAGGGGGACTAGCAACCTTGACGAGCAGTACTTC.

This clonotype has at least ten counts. The CDR3 nucleotides are TGTGCCAGCACTCGAAGACCTTTGCAAGCCAATGAGCAGTTCTTC. It is translated as CASTRRPLQANEQFF. The chain recombines TRBV28 with TRBJ2-1; the D is unclear. The CDR3 is made up of 15 amino acids. V shed 7 bases and J shed 6 bases, with 19 bases lying between them. CDR1 is MDHEN, CDR2 SYDVKM, per germline. Full variable domain (rest looked up from reference TRBV28 and TRBJ2-1): DVKVTQSSRYLVKRTGEKVFLECVQDMDHENMFWYRQDPGLGLRLIYFSYDVKMKEKGDIPEGYSVSREKKERFSLILESASTNQTSMYLCASTRRPLQANEQFFGPGTRLTVL.

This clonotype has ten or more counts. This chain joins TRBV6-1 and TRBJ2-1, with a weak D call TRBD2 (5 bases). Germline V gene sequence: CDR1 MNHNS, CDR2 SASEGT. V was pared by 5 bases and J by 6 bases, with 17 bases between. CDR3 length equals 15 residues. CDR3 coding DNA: TGTGCCAGCAGTTCTCTCTCAGCTAGCCCCAATGAGCAGTTCTTC. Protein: CASSSLSASPNEQFF.

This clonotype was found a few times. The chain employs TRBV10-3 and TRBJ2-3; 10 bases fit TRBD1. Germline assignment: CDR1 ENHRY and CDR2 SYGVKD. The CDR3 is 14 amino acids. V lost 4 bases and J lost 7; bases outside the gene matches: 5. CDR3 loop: CAISGGTGAYTQYF. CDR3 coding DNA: TGTGCCATCAGTGGTGGGACAGGGGCTTATACGCAGTATTTT.

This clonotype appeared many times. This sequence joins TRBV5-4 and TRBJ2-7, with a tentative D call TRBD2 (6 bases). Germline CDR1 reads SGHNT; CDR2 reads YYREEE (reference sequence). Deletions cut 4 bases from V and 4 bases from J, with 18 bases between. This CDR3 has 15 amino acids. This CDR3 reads CASSPGGVIGYEQYF. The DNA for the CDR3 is TGTGCCAGCAGCCCGGGCGGGGTAATAGGTTACGAGCAGTACTTC.

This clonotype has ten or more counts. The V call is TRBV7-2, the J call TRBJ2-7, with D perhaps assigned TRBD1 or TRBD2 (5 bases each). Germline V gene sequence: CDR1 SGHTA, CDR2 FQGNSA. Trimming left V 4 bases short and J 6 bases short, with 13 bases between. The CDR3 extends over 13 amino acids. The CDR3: CASSSGTILEQYF. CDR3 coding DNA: TGTGCCAGCAGCTCTGGGACGATACTCGAGCAGTACTTC.

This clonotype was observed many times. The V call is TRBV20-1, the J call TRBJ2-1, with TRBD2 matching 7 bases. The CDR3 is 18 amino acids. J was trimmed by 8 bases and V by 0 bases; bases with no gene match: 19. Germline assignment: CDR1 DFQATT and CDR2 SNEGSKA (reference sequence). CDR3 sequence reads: CSARDLASGDLRGDEQFF. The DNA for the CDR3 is TGCAGTGCTAGAGATCTGGCTAGCGGAGACTTACGGGGCGATGAGCAGTTCTTC.

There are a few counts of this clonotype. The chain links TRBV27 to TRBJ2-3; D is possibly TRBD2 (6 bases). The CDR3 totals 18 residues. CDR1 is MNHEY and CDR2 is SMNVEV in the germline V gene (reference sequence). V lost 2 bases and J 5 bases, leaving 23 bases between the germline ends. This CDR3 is CASSLLARLGPERDTQYF. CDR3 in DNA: TGTGCCAGCAGTTTACTAGCGCGATTGGGACCGGAAAGAGATACGCAGTATTTT.

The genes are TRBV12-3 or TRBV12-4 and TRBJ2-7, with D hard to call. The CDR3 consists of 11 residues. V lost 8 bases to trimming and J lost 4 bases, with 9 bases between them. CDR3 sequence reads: CASGSEYEQYF. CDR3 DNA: TGTGCCAGCGGTTCTGAGTACGAGCAGTACTTC.

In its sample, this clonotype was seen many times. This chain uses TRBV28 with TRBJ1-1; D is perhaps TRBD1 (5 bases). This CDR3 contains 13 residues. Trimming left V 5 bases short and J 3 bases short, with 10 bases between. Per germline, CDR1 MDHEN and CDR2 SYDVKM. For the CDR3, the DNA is TGTGCCAGCAGTCCAGTGGGGGACACTGAAGCTTTCTTT. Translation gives CASSPVGDTEAFF.

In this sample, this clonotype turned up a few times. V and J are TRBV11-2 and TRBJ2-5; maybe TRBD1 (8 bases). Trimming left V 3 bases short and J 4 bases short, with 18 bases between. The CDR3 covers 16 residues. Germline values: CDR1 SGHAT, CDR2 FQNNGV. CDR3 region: CASSFYRGRVGETQYF. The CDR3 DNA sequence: TGTGCCAGCAGCTTCTACAGGGGGAGGGTGGGAGAGACCCAGTACTTC.

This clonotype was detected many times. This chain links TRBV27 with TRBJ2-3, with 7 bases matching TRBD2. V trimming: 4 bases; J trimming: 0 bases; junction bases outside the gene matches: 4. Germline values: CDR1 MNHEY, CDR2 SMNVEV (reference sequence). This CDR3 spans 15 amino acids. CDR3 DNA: TGTGCCAGCAGTTCGAAGCGGGAAAGCACAGATACGCAGTATTTT. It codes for CASSSKRESTDTQYF.

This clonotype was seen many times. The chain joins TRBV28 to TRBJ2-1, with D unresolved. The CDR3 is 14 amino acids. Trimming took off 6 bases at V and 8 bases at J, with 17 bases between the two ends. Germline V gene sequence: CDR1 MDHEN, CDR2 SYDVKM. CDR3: CASRGSAPLYEQFF. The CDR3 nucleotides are TGTGCCAGCAGAGGTAGTGCTCCGCTCTATGAGCAGTTCTTC. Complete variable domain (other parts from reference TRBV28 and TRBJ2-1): DVKVTQSSRYLVKRTGEKVFLECVQDMDHENMFWYRQDPGLGLRLIYFSYDVKMKEKGDIPEGYSVSREKKERFSLILESASTNQTSMYLCASRGSAPLYEQFFGPGTRLTVL.

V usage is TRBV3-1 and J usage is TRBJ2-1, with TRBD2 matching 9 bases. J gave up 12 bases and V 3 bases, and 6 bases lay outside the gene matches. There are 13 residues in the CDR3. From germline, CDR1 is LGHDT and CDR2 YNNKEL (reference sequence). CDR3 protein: CASSQDSGSGQFF. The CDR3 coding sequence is TGTGCCAGCAGCCAGGATAGCGGGAGCGGGCAGTTCTTC.

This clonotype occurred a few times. The CDR3 region is CASSIPKYEQYF. In DNA, the CDR3 is TGTGCCAGCAGTATCCCGAAGTACGAGCAGTACTTC. The chain joins TRBV28 to TRBJ2-7; D remains unclear. The germline gives CDR1 MDHEN, CDR2 SYDVKM. The CDR3 spans 12 residues. Trimming shortened V by 5 bases and J by 4 bases, and 9 bases separated the two germline ends.